This T cell receptor (beta chain) derives from a study of T cell responses to AZD1222 COVID-19 vaccine. V lost 6 bases and J lost 2; bases outside the gene matches: 6. CDR3 length: 15 amino acids. CDR1 is MNHEY and CDR2 is SMNVEV in the germline V gene (reference sequence). TCRdb's table, derived via immunoSEQ multiplex PCR, lists solely in-frame clones and lacks some. The sample holds about 79,000 clones; approximately 80% are singletons and the top ten take approximately 22%. The sequence was obtained from an adult in good health. Specimen: peripheral blood, collected on day 0 of AZD1222 vaccination. The genes are TRBV27 and TRBJ2-3; 9 nucleotides align to TRBD2. CDR3 in amino acids: CASSGGLADTDTQYF. The CDR3 region has the DNA TGTGCCAGCAGCGGGGGACTAGCTGACACAGATACGCAGTATTTT.